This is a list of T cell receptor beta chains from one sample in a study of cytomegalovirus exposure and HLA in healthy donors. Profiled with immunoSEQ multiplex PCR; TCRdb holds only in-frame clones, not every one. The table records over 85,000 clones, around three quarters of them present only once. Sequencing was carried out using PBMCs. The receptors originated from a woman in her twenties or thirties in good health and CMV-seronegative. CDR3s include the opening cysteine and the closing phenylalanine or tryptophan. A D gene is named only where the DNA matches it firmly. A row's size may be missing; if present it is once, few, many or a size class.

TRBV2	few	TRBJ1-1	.	TGTGCCAGCAGTCGGAACACTGAAGCTTTCTTT	CASSRNTEAFF
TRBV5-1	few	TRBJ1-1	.	TGCGCCAGCAGCTTGGCCCAGGGCATGAACACTGAAGCTTTCTTT	CASSLAQGMNTEAFF
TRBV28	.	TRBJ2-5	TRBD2	TGTGCCAGCAGTTTATCCACTAGCGGGCAAGAGACCCAGTACTTC	CASSLSTSGQETQYF
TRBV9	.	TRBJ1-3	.	TGTGCCAGCAGCGAGTCGGGGGACTCTGGAAACACCATATATTTT	CASSESGDSGNTIYF
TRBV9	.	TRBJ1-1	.	TGTGCCAGCAGCGGGAGGCGGAACACTGAAGCTTTCTTT	CASSGRRNTEAFF
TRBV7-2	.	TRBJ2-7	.	TGTGCCAGCAGCTTAGGTCCGGGACTGGGAGGCTACGAGCAGTACTTC	CASSLGPGLGGYEQYF
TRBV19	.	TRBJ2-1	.	TGTGCCAGTAGTATTCGAGCGTTGAATGAGCAGTTCTTC	CASSIRALNEQFF
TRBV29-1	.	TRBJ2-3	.	TGCAGCGTTGTGGGGGCCGACACAGATACGCAGTATTTT	CSVVGADTDTQYF
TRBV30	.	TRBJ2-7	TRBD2	TGTGCCTGGAGGACTAGCGGGGTTTACGAGCAGTACTTC	CAWRTSGVYEQYF
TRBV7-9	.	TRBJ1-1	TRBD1	TGTGCCAGCAGCCTGGACAGGGGGCCCACTGAAGCTTTCTTT	CASSLDRGPTEAFF
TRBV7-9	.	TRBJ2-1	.	TGTGCCAGCATTGGCAGAAGCTCCTACAATGAGCAGTTCTTC	CASIGRSSYNEQFF
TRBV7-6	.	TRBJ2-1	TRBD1	TGTGCCAGCAGCGACCGTCTTCGACAGGGCTACAATGAGCAGTTCTTC	CASSDRLRQGYNEQFF
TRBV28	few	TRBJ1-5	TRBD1	TGTGCCAGCAGTTTAGCACGACAGGGGACTATGCGTCCCCAGCATTTT	CASSLARQGTMRPQHF
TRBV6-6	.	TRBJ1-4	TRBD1	TGTGCCAGCAGTTATCGTGGACAGGGTGAAAAACTGTTTTTT	CASSYRGQGEKLFF
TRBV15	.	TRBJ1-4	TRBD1	TGTGCCACCAGCACCCGACAGGGGGGAAATGAAAAACTGTTTTTT	CATSTRQGGNEKLFF
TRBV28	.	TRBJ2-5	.	TGTGCCAGCAGAGGGGTACAAGAGACCCAGTACTTC	CASRGVQETQYF
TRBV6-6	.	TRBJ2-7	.	TGTGCCAGCAGCCTCGGACAGTCCACCTACGAGCAGTACTTC	CASSLGQSTYEQYF
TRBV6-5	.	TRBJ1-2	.	TGTGCCAGCTTCGGCGGGAGTCTCTATGGCTACACCTTC	CASFGGSLYGYTF
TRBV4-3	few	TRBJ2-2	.	TGCGCCAGCAGCATAGACAGGAACACCGGGGAGCTGTTTTTT	CASSIDRNTGELFF
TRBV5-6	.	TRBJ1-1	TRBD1	TGTGCCAGCAGCTCCCGGGACAGGGGGATTGGGTTGATGAACACTGAAGCTTTCTTT	CASSSRDRGIGLMNTEAFF
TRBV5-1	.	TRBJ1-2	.	TGCGCCAGCAGCTTGGACGGTGCGGGGTCGAACTATGGCTACACCTTC	CASSLDGAGSNYGYTF
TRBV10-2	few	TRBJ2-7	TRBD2	TGCGCCAGCAGTCATAGCGGGACCTACGAGCAGTACTTC	CASSHSGTYEQYF
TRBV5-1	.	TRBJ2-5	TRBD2	TGCGCCAGCAGCTCCTGGGTAGCGGGACAAGAGACCCAGTACTTC	CASSSWVAGQETQYF
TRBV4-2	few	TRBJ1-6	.	TGTGCCAGCAGCCAAGATGATTGGACAGTGGACTCACCCCTCCACTTT	CASSQDDWTVDSPLHF